This entry lists 18 T cell receptor beta chains sequenced from one sample in a study of blood T cell repertoires in COVID-19. The repertoire was sequenced with immunoSEQ multiplex PCR; TCRdb's copy has only in-frame clones and lacks some. The sample gives approximately 61,000 clones, around nine tenths of which show up once; around 18% is in the top ten. Sequencing was performed on peripheral blood. Receptors originate from a woman aged 80 or over with active COVID-19.

The gene calls are TRBV5-1 and TRBJ2-3; D perhaps matches TRBD2 (6 bases). V shed 0 bases and J shed 12 bases, with 14 bases lying between them. This CDR3 spans 13 amino acids. Germline V gene data show CDR1 as SGHRS and CDR2 as YFSETQ. The CDR3 region is CASSLGLAGRQYF. In DNA, the CDR3 is TGCGCCAGCAGCTTGGGCCTGGCGGGGCGACAGTATTTT.

The chain carries TRBV7-2 and TRBJ2-5, with D possibly being TRBD1 (6 bases). The CDR3 runs 14 residues. Trimming left V 1 base short and J 5 bases short, with 11 bases between. Germline CDR1 and CDR2: SGHTA and FQGNSA. DNA for the CDR3: TGTGCCAGCAGCTTAGTCGCAGGGGCCGAGACCCAGTACTTC. Its protein product is CASSLVAGAETQYF.

The rearrangement uses TRBV7-8 and TRBJ2-2, with D possibly TRBD2 on 5 matching bases. V gave up 3 bases and J gave up 4 bases, with 12 bases separating them. The CDR3 is made up of 15 amino acids. From germline, CDR1 is SGHVS and CDR2 FQNEAQ. In DNA, the CDR3 is TGTGCCAGCAGCTTCAGCGGCGTGAGCACCGGGGAGCTGTTTTTT. Its protein is CASSFSGVSTGELFF.

V and J are TRBV28 and TRBJ2-2, with TRBD2 matching 11 bases. The germline gives CDR1 MDHEN, CDR2 SYDVKM. The CDR3 covers 14 residues. After removal of 7 bases from V and 4 bases from J, the junction contained 2 bases not matched to a gene. CDR3 protein: CASNSGGATGELFF. CDR3 nucleotide sequence: TGTGCCAGCAATAGCGGGGGGGCCACCGGGGAGCTGTTTTTT.

This chain joins TRBV5-1 and TRBJ2-3, with 15 nucleotides matching TRBD2. V shed 2 bases, J shed 1 base, and the junction held 5 bases outside the gene matches. Germline V gene lookup returns CDR1 SGHRS and CDR2 YFSETQ. The CDR3 is made up of 18 amino acids. This CDR3 reads CASSLGLAGGPGTDTQYF. Written as DNA, the CDR3 is TGCGCCAGCAGCTTAGGACTAGCGGGGGGGCCCGGCACAGATACGCAGTATTTT.

In this sample, this clone turned up once. This chain links TRBV9 with TRBJ2-7; the D gene is possibly TRBD2 (7 bases). The germline V and J ends were trimmed by 0 bases and 1 base, with 11 bases remaining between them. This CDR3 has 15 residues. Germline V lookup: CDR1 SGDLS, CDR2 YYNGEE. CDR3 DNA: TGTGCCAGCAGCGTAGATGCGGGGGCTTCCTACGAGCAGTACTTC. This translates into CASSVDAGASYEQYF.

The gene calls are TRBV19 and TRBJ2-7; D is unresolved. Trimming shortened V by 4 bases and J by 0 bases, and 10 bases separated the two germline ends. The length of the CDR3 is 14 residues. Germline CDR1 reads LNHDA; CDR2 reads SQIVND (reference sequence). CDR3 protein: CASSTPSSSYEQYF. The CDR3, as DNA: TGTGCCAGTAGTACCCCTTCGAGCTCCTACGAGCAGTACTTC.

The chain carries TRBV6-5 and TRBJ1-2; maybe TRBD1 (6 bases). V was trimmed by 6 bases and J by 2 bases, leaving 10 bases between them. The germline V gene encodes CDR1 MNHEY and CDR2 SVGAGI. This CDR3 spans 13 amino acids. DNA for the CDR3: TGTGCCAGCAGCGCGACAGGCAACTATGGCTACACCTTC. Translating gives CASSATGNYGYTF.

This sequence joins TRBV4-3 and TRBJ2-3; tentative D call: TRBD1 (5 bases). Trimming removed 0 bases at V and 3 bases at J, with 7 bases between. Germline V lookup: CDR1 LGHNA, CDR2 YSLEER. The CDR3 is 14 amino acids. The CDR3 spells CASSQDRGTDTQYF. The DNA of the CDR3 is TGCGCCAGCAGCCAAGATAGGGGTACAGATACGCAGTATTTT.

The gene calls are TRBV29-1 and TRBJ2-3; 7 bases agree with TRBD2. Trimming cost V 4 bases and J 6 bases; bases outside gene matches: 4. Germline CDR1 and CDR2: SQVTM and ANQGSEA. CDR3 size: 12 residues. The DNA for the CDR3 is TGCAGCGTTGCCCTGACTAGCGATACGCAGTATTTT. Translating it yields CSVALTSDTQYF.

The chain combines TRBV4-3 with TRBJ2-3, with 7 bases that match TRBD2. The CDR3 loop spans 15 amino acids. V shed 3 bases, J shed 5 bases, and the junction held 8 bases outside the gene matches. The germline V gene has CDR1 LGHNA and CDR2 YSLEER. The chain's CDR3 is CASSHGRTSLDTQYF. The DNA for the CDR3 is TGCGCCAGCAGCCATGGGCGGACTAGTTTAGATACGCAGTATTTT.

The J gene is TRBJ2-7, the V gene TRBV7-8, with 10 bases that match TRBD1. The ends lost 3 bases at V and 3 bases at J; junction bases unmatched: 5. This CDR3 spans 15 amino acids. The V gene's germline CDR1 is SGHVS and CDR2 FQNEAQ. The CDR3 is CASSLTGGQIYEQYF. CDR3 in DNA: TGTGCCAGCAGCTTGACAGGGGGCCAGATCTACGAGCAGTACTTC.

The rearrangement joins TRBV11-2 to TRBJ2-7, with D maybe TRBD2 (6 bases). This CDR3 is built from 16 residues. Trimming pared 1 base from V and 1 base from J, leaving 14 bases between. Germline V lookup: CDR1 SGHAT, CDR2 FQNNGV. CDR3 nucleotide sequence: TGTGCCAGCAGCTTAGTGGTTAGCGGATTATCCTACGAGCAGTACTTC. It encodes CASSLVVSGLSYEQYF.

The rearrangement joins TRBV7-2 to TRBJ1-6, with TRBD1 as a possible D gene (5 bases). The CDR3 has 13 residues. Trimming took 1 base from V and 14 from J, leaving 12 bases between them. Germline V CDR1 and CDR2: SGHTA, FQGNSA. The CDR3 protein is CASSLDAGPSLHF. The CDR3 nucleotides read TGTGCCAGCAGCTTAGATGCGGGGCCATCCCTCCACTTT.

The chain employs TRBV29-1 and TRBJ2-4; 8 bases match TRBD1. CDR1 is SQVTM, CDR2 ANQGSEA, per germline. The CDR3 spans 16 residues. V lost 6 bases, J lost 5 bases, and 15 bases stayed unmatched. DNA for the CDR3: TGCAGCGTGTTGAATACAGGGGGTTCTTGGGAAAACATTCAGTACTTC. It yields the protein CSVLNTGGSWENIQYF.

The chain joins TRBV6-5 to TRBJ2-7; 9 nucleotides match TRBD1. In germline, CDR1 is MNHEY, CDR2 SVGAGI. V trimming: 2 bases; J trimming: 5 bases; junction bases outside the gene matches: 7. The CDR3 totals 15 residues. The CDR3 sequence is CASSYRGTGPHEQYF. Written as DNA, the CDR3 is TGTGCCAGCAGTTACCGGGGGACAGGGCCCCACGAGCAGTACTTC.

CDR3 in DNA: TGTGCCAGCAGCCAAGATTTAACGGGGGATGGCTACACCTTC. This encodes CASSQDLTGDGYTF. The genes are TRBV3-1 (or the pseudogene TRBV3-2) and TRBJ1-2; maybe TRBD1 (5 bases). Looked up from germline, CDR1 is LGHDT and CDR2 is YNNKEL (reference sequence). This CDR3 has 14 amino acids. V shed 0 bases and J shed 6 bases, with 11 bases lying between them.

This clone was picked up a small number of times. The genes are TRBV18 and TRBJ1-5; D is uncertain. V was pared by 6 bases and J by 2 bases, with 14 bases between. The V gene's germline CDR1 is KGHSH and CDR2 LQKENI. The CDR3 has 15 amino acids. The CDR3 coding sequence is TGTGCCAGCTCGCTAGGCGGGTTCGGCAATCAGCCCCAGCATTTT. This encodes CASSLGGFGNQPQHF. Full variable domain (rest looked up from reference TRBV18 and TRBJ1-5): NAGVMQNPRHLVRRRGQEARLRCSPMKGHSHVYWYRQLPEEGLKFMVYLQKENIIDESGMPKERFSAEFPKEGPSILRIQQVVRGDSAAYFCASSLGGFGNQPQHFGDGTRLSIL.